These 9 T cell receptor beta chains were sequenced from one sample in a study of OX40 agonist ivuxolimab in advanced cancers. The library was produced with the immunoSEQ multiplex PCR assay. The immuneACCESS repertoire file appears here via TCRdb, limited to in-frame rearrangements. These files lack a portion of the clones; in checked studies, under half of the deficit traces to unresolved V genes, and the cause of the others is not known. For this sample the table gives 11,000 to 15,000 clones, of which 85% to 90% were detected only once. Under 8.5% of the sample is held by the ten biggest clonotypes. Sequences were derived from CD4+ or CD8+ T cells sorted from blood, sampled in a trial of the OX40 agonist ivuxolimab. All receptors come from an adult with an advanced solid tumor such as melanoma, head and neck, liver or kidney cancer.

The chain joins TRBV7-9 to TRBJ1-3; a weak D match, TRBD1 (5 bases). Germline assignment: CDR1 SEHNR and CDR2 FQNEAQ (reference sequence). V lost 5 bases and J lost 0, with 17 bases in between. There are 17 residues in the CDR3. DNA for the CDR3: TGTGCCAGCAGCCCCCTGGGGACCGCCGACTCTGGAAACACCATATATTTT. Its translation: CASSPLGTADSGNTIYF.

The chain couples TRBV2 to TRBJ2-7; TRBD1 might be the D (5 bases). This CDR3 contains 13 residues. With 6 bases removed from V and 4 bases from J, the gap between germline ends came to 13 bases. Germline CDR1 is SNHLY and CDR2 is FYNNEI. Here the CDR3 reads CASRTYRTYEQYF. DNA for the CDR3: TGTGCCAGCAGGACATACAGGACATACGAGCAGTACTTC.

The chain's CDR3 is CASSEVPLSGGLSADTQYF. In nucleotides, the CDR3 is TGCGCCAGCAGTGAAGTCCCGTTGTCGGGGGGGCTGTCCGCAGATACGCAGTATTTT. The chain has TRBV10-1 and TRBJ2-3; 8 bases line up with TRBD2. CDR3 length: 19 amino acids. With 3 bases clipped from V and 4 bases from J, the junction kept 18 bases outside the gene matches. Looked up from germline, CDR1 is WNHNN and CDR2 is SYGVQD (reference sequence).

The chain has TRBV7-9 and TRBJ1-5, with 8 bases aligning to TRBD1. The ends lost 0 bases at V and 3 bases at J; junction bases unmatched: 4. The CDR3 covers 16 residues. CDR1 is SEHNR and CDR2 is FQNEAQ in the germline V gene (reference sequence). CDR3: CASSLAQGAPNQPQHF. CDR3 DNA sequence: TGTGCCAGCAGCTTAGCCCAGGGGGCGCCCAATCAGCCCCAGCATTTT.

V gene TRBV21-1 combines with J gene TRBJ2-7; TRBD2 is the table's D call and was not checked against the DNA. TRBV21-1 is a listed pseudogene. CDR3 size: 13 residues. The CDR3 loop reads CASSSSQNYEQYF. The CDR3 bases are TGTGCCAGCAGCAGTAGCCAGAACTACGAGCAGTACTTC.

This rearrangement joins TRBV2 to TRBJ2-1; D is undetermined. Germline-derived CDR1 and CDR2 are SNHLY and FYNNEI. V dropped 6 bases and J dropped 4 bases, with 4 bases sitting between them. The CDR3 has 11 amino acids. The CDR3 loop is CASREYNEQFF. CDR3 DNA: TGTGCCAGCAGGGAATACAATGAGCAGTTCTTC.

The V and J genes are TRBV5-8 and TRBJ2-1; TRBD1 matches 7 bases. There are 13 residues in the CDR3. CDR1 is SGHTS, CDR2 YDEGEE, per germline. The V segment lost 0 bases and the J segment 9 bases; nucleotides outside the gene matches: 3. The CDR3: CASSLGGGFEQFF. CDR3 DNA sequence: TGTGCCAGCAGCTTGGGAGGGGGCTTTGAGCAGTTCTTC.

The sample holds a few counts of this clone. The J gene is TRBJ2-3, the V gene TRBV6-5, with D possibly being TRBD1 (6 bases). The CDR3 is made up of 11 amino acids. V was shortened by 5 bases and J by 11 bases, with 11 bases between the two germline ends. CDR1 is MNHEY, CDR2 SVGAGI, per germline. As DNA, the CDR3 is TGTGCCAGCAGTCAAGGGGGTGGGCAGTATTTT. It codes for CASSQGGGQYF.

The V gene is TRBV5-1, the J gene TRBJ2-5; perhaps D is TRBD1 or TRBD2 (5 bases each). Germline V gene lookup returns CDR1 SGHRS and CDR2 YFSETQ. The CDR3 has 13 residues. Deletions cut 4 bases from V and 7 bases from J, with 14 bases between. CDR3: CASSEGQVATQYF. For the CDR3, the DNA is TGCGCCAGCAGCGAGGGGCAGGTAGCGACCCAGTACTTC.